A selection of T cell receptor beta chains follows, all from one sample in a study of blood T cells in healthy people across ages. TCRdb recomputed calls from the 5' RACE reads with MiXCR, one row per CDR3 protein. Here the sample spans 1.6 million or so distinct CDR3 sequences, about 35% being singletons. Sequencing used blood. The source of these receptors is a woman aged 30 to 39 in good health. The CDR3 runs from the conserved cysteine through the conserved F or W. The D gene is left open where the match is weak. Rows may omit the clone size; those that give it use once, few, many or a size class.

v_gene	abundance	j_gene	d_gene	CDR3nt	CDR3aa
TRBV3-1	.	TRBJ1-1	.	TGTGCCAGCAGCCCTAATCCGGGGACTGAAGCTTTCTTT	CASSPNPGTEAFF
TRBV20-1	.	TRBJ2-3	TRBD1	TGCAGTGCTGAAGGCGGGACAGGGGCCACAGATACGCAGTATTTT	CSAEGGTGATDTQYF
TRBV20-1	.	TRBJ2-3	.	TGCAGTGCTGAATGGGACTCGTCTGGGGATACGCAGTATTTT	CSAEWDSSGDTQYF
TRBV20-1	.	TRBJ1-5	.	TGCAGTGCTACAGGGGTGGGTCAGCCCCAGCATTTT	CSATGVGQPQHF
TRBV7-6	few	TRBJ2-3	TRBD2	TGTGCCAGCAGCCCCGCTATCGGCGGGAGGCCCGGGGGCACAGATACGCAGTATTTT	CASSPAIGGRPGGTDTQYF
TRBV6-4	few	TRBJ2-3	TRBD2	TGTGCCACCAAGAGGACTAGCGGAGGGTTAGCGCAGTATTTT	CATKRTSGGLAQYF
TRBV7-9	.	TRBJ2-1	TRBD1	TGTGCCAGCAGCTTAGGCGGCTCAGGGGGACGTGAGTTCTTC	CASSLGGSGGREFF
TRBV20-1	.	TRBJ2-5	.	TGCAGTGCTCCTCCCGGACTCTCGGGTAGAACCCAGTACTTC	CSAPPGLSGRTQYF
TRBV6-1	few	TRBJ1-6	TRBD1	TGTGCCAGCAGGGAGGGGGCGGAAAATTCACCCCTCCACTTT	CASREGAENSPLHF
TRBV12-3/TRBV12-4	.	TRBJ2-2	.	TGTGCCAGCAGAAGAGGGGGGGGGTTTACCGGGGAGCTGTTTTTT	CASRRGGGFTGELFF
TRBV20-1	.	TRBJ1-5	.	TGCAGTGCTAGTTTGGGACGTGTGAATCAGCCCCAGCATTTT	CSASLGRVNQPQHF
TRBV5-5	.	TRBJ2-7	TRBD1	TGTGTCAGCAGCTTGGACAGGGGGCCCCTTCACGAGCAGTACTTC	CVSSLDRGPLHEQYF
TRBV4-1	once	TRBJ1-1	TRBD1	TGCGCCAGCAGCCAAGCCCAGGGGGCGCGGAACACTGAAGCTTTCTTT	CASSQAQGARNTEAFF
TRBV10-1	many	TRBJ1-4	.	TGCGCCAGCAGGGACCGGGACGAAACTAATGAAAAACTGTTTTTT	CASRDRDETNEKLFF
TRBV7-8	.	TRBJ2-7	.	TGTACCAGCAGCTTGGGGACTGGAACCACCTACGAGCAGTACTTC	CTSSLGTGTTYEQYF
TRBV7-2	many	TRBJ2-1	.	TGTGCCAGCAGCCTACCTTCCCTCAATGAGCAGTTCTTC	CASSLPSLNEQFF
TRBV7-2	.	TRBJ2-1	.	TGTGCCAGCAGCTTATGGCTAGGGGGTTACAATGAGCAGTTCTTC	CASSLWLGGYNEQFF
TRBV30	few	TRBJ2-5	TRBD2	TGTGCCTGGAGTATGACTAGCGGGGGAGAGACCCAGTACTTC	CAWSMTSGGETQYF
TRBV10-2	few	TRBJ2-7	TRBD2	TGCGCCAGCAGTGATGGGACTAGAGAGTACGAGCAGTACTTC	CASSDGTREYEQYF
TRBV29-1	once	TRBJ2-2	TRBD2	TGCAGCGTTGAACCCCGGGGGGTAAAAAGGGAGCTGTTTTTT	CSVEPRGVKRELFF
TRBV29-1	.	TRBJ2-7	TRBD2	TGCAGCGTTGAAGTGGGACTAGCTCGGGGGGAGCAGTACTTC	CSVEVGLARGEQYF
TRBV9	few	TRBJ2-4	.	TGTGCCAGCAGCGTAGATCTGGGAAGGGGCATTCAGTACTTC	CASSVDLGRGIQYF
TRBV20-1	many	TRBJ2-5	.	TGCAGCGCCGCGGGCGGACAAGAGACCCAGTACTTC	CSAAGGQETQYF
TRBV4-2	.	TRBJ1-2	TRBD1	TGTGCCAGCAGCCGCCCGGACAGGGACTATGGCTACACCTTC	CASSRPDRDYGYTF
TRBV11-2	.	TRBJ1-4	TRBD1	TGTGCCAGCAGCTTAGATTGGGGACAGGGGGAAAAACTGTTTTTT	CASSLDWGQGEKLFF
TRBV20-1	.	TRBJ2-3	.	TGCAGTGTGCTAGAATTGTTGTCAGATACGCAGTATTTT	CSVLELLSDTQYF
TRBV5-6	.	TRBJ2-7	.	TGTGCCAGCAGCTTGGTTAGTGGAGCCTCCTTTTACGAGCAGTACTTC	CASSLVSGASFYEQYF
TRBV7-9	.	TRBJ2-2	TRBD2	TGTGCCAGTGCCCCTAGCGGGAGTTACACCGGGGAGCTGTTTTTT	CASAPSGSYTGELFF
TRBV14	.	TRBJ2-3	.	TGTGCCAGCAGCCAAGCACCCGCTACGCAGTATTTT	CASSQAPATQYF
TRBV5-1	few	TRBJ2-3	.	TGCGCCAGCTCCTCCCAGGAGGGAGATACGCAGTATTTT	CASSSQEGDTQYF
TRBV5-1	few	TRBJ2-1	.	TGCGCCAGCAGCTTGGAGCACTCCGGAGTAGACAATGAGCAGTTCTTC	CASSLEHSGVDNEQFF
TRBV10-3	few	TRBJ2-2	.	TGTGCCATCCGGGGAACCGGGGAGCTGTTTTTT	CAIRGTGELFF
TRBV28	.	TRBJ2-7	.	TGTGCCAGCAGTGTTCTGAGCGAGCAGTACTTC	CASSVLSEQYF
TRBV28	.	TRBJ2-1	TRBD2	TGTGCCAGCAGCGGGACTAGCGGGAGGTCGGGGTACAATGAGCAGTTCTTC	CASSGTSGRSGYNEQFF
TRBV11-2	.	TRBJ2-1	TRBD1	TGTGCCAGCAGCTCCCGACAGGGGTCTGAGCAGTTCTTC	CASSSRQGSEQFF
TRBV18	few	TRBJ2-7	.	TGTGCCAGCTCTAAGCAGGGGTATACCTACGAGCAGTACTTC	CASSKQGYTYEQYF
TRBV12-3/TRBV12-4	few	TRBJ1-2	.	TGTGCCAGCAGTTCAGCCCGCAACTATGGCTACACCTTC	CASSSARNYGYTF
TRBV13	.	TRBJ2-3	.	TGTGCCAGCAGCTTACGGAGGATCGAGTCAGATACGCAGTATTTT	CASSLRRIESDTQYF
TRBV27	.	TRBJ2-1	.	TGTGCCAGCAGCGCGGGCACCAATGAGCTGTTCTTC	CASSAGTNELFF
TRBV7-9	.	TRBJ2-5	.	TGTGCCAGCAGCTTTGAGCTACAAGAGACCCAGTACTTC	CASSFELQETQYF
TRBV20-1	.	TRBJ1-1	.	TGCAGTGCTACTCACTTGCACGGGACGGAGGCTTTCTTT	CSATHLHGTEAFF
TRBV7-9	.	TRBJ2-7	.	TGTGCCAGCAGCTCGCTCTCCGGGACGGGGGTCTACGAGCAGTACTTC	CASSSLSGTGVYEQYF
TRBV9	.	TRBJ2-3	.	TGTGCCAGCAGCGCGTACTTGACAGATACGCAGTATTTT	CASSAYLTDTQYF
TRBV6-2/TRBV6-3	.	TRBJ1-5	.	TGTGCCAGCACCCAAGGAAGGCTTTCTAGCAATCAGCCCCAGCATTTT	CASTQGRLSSNQPQHF
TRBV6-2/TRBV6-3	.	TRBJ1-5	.	TGTGCCAGCAGTTATTTTGGGGGCGGTCAGCCCCAGCATTTT	CASSYFGGGQPQHF
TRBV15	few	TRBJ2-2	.	TGTGCCACCAGCAGAGATTGGGCAGGGAACACCGGGGAGCTGTTTTTT	CATSRDWAGNTGELFF
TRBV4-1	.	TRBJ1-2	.	TGCGCCAGCAGCCAAGATACAGGGCGAGGTGGCTACACCTTC	CASSQDTGRGGYTF
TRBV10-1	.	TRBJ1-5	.	TGCGCCAGCAGTACAGATCAGCCCCAGCATTTT	CASSTDQPQHF
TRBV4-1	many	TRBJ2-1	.	TGCGCCAGCAGCCATGACAGAGCTCCATACAATGAGCAGTTCTTC	CASSHDRAPYNEQFF
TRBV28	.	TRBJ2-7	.	TGTGCCAGCAGCTACGGCCAGGGTGGCTACTACGAGCAGTACTTC	CASSYGQGGYYEQYF
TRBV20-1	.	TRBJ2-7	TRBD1	TGCAGTGCTGACTGGCAGGGGGTGCAAAACGAGCAGTACTTC	CSADWQGVQNEQYF
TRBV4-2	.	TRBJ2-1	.	TGTGCCAGCAACCAAGAAGGCAATGAGCGGTTCTTC	CASNQEGNERFF
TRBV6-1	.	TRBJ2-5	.	TGTGCCAGCAGTGAGGGAATTCTAGCGAGGGGGCAAGAGACCCAGTACTTC	CASSEGILARGQETQYF
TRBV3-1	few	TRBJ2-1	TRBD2	TGTGCCAGCAGCCAAGTGCTAGCGGGCGGTGCTGGCAATGAGCAGTTCTTC	CASSQVLAGGAGNEQFF
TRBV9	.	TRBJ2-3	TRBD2	TGTGCCAGCAGCGTAGAGTTAGCGGGAGCCGGTACAGATACGCAGTATTTT	CASSVELAGAGTDTQYF